The clone carrying this T cell receptor (beta chain) has a handful of counts. Its antigen is still unknown. TCRdb re-derived calls from the RT-PCR reads in MiXCR, one entry per CDR3 protein. The sample yields 500,000 to 750,000 distinct CDR3 sequences, around 15% seen once. The sample belongs to a study of response to subunit inactivated influenza vaccine. Points from the study as a whole: The authors offered the suggestion that each seasonal influenza vaccination recruits few new T cells.

Per the germline V gene, CDR1 is SGHRS and CDR2 is YFSETQ. V lost 0 bases and J lost 7, with 8 bases in between. This CDR3 contains 13 residues. This TCR was sampled from a man between 50 and 59 years old who received an inactivated influenza vaccine. The J gene is TRBJ2-1, the V gene TRBV5-1; D uncertain. The sample here was PBMCs from blood, taken 11 to 12 days after vaccination. CDR3 region: CASSLGRLNEQFF. In nucleotides, the CDR3 is TGCGCCAGCAGCTTGGGGCGGCTTAATGAGCAGTTCTTC.